The 30 T cell receptor beta chains given below trace back to one sample, sequenced in a study of Graves' ophthalmopathy and Graves' hyperthyroidism. Investigators amplified TCR beta CDR3 regions from RNA transcripts. An opening RT-PCR round employed HTBI primers and preceded a second-round multiplex PCR. TCRdb called the multiplex PCR reads again in MiXCR, with one record for every CDR3 protein. The table has 600,000 to 950,000 distinct CDR3 sequences, 35% to 50% seen once. Sequencing used peripheral blood. The source is an adult man with Graves' ophthalmopathy.

This clonotype was counted between two and nine times. The V and J genes are TRBV24-1 and TRBJ2-7; the D call may be TRBD1 or TRBD2 (6 bases each). V gave up 5 bases and J gave up 5 bases, with 12 bases separating them. This CDR3 is built from 13 residues. CDR1 KGHDR and CDR2 SFDVKD come from the germline V gene. CDR3 protein: CATSGTGRNEQYF. The CDR3, as DNA: TGTGCCACCAGTGGCACAGGGAGGAACGAGCAGTACTTC.

This clonotype was found many times. The V and J genes are TRBV4-1 and TRBJ1-5; no reliable D call. CDR1 is MGHRA, CDR2 YSYEKL, per germline. V gave up 0 bases and J gave up 0 bases, with 9 bases separating them. The CDR3 is 16 amino acids. The CDR3 reads CASSQEPYVSNQPQHF. In nucleotides, the CDR3 is TGCGCCAGCAGCCAAGAACCCTACGTTAGCAATCAGCCCCAGCATTTT.

In this sample, this clonotype turned up a few times. The chain employs TRBV7-3 and TRBJ2-5, with 7 bases that match TRBD2. The CDR3 is 14 residues long. After removal of 5 bases from V and 3 bases from J, the junction contained 6 bases not matched to a gene. Germline lookup yields CDR1 SGHTA and CDR2 FQGTGA. In nucleotides, the CDR3 is TGTGCCAGCAGCCCGACTAGCAGAAAAGAGACCCAGTACTTC. It encodes CASSPTSRKETQYF. Drawing the rest from reference TRBV7-3 and TRBJ2-5, the complete variable domain is GAGVSQTPSNKVTEKGKYVELRCDPISGHTALYWYRQSLGQGPEFLIYFQGTGAADDSGLPNDRFFAVRPEGSVSTLKIQRTERGDSAVYLCASSPTSRKETQYFGPGTRLLVL.

The rearrangement links TRBV25-1 to TRBJ2-7, with 7 bases that match TRBD1. The CDR3 spans 13 residues. Germline values: CDR1 MGHDK, CDR2 SYGVNS. The junction had 5 bases not matched to a gene; V was cut back by 7 bases and J by 2 bases. CDR3 in DNA: TGTGCCAGCACGACAGGGTTTACCTACGAGCAGTACTTC. It is translated as CASTTGFTYEQYF.

V gene TRBV3-1 combines with J gene TRBJ2-7; tentative D call: TRBD2 (6 bases). Germline lookup yields CDR1 LGHDT and CDR2 YNNKEL (reference sequence). V was pared by 1 base and J by 5 bases, with 15 bases between. This CDR3 is built from 15 residues. CDR3 DNA: TGTGCCAGCAGCCAAGGGGACGCGGGACGGGACGAGCAGTACTTC. Residues: CASSQGDAGRDEQYF.

This clonotype was detected many times. V is TRBV12-3 or TRBV12-4 and J is TRBJ1-2; a weak D match, TRBD1 (6 bases). The CDR3 length is 13 residues. V was cut by 3 bases and J by 8 bases, with 13 bases left in between. CDR3 nucleotides: TGTGCCAGCAGTTTTGTCCAGGGGAGCGGCTACACCTTC. Amino acid sequence: CASSFVQGSGYTF.

The rearrangement links TRBV10-3 to TRBJ2-5; 8 bases agree with TRBD1. CDR1 ENHRY and CDR2 SYGVKD come from the germline V gene. The V gene end was trimmed by 10 bases and the J gene end by 3 bases; junction bases not matched to a gene: 13. There are 15 residues in the CDR3. The CDR3 sequence is CATTDRGEWKETQYF. CDR3 bases: TGTGCCACCACAGACAGGGGCGAGTGGAAAGAGACCCAGTACTTC.

The chain uses TRBV7-9 and TRBJ2-7; 9 bases map to TRBD2. In germline, CDR1 is SEHNR, CDR2 FQNEAQ (reference sequence). J gave up 6 bases and V 1 base, and 10 bases lay outside the gene matches. This CDR3 region has 16 residues. CDR3 region: CASSLGSLAGSGEQYF. Written as DNA, the CDR3 is TGTGCCAGCAGCTTAGGAAGCCTAGCGGGATCTGGCGAGCAGTACTTC.

The chain recombines TRBV10-3 with TRBJ1-1, with 12 bases fitting TRBD1. The CDR3 covers 19 residues. The junction had 17 bases not matched to a gene; V was cut back by 5 bases and J by 4 bases. Germline CDR1 is ENHRY and CDR2 is SYGVKD. CDR3 sequence (DNA): TGTGCCATCAGTAGAAATAAACCGGGACAGGGGGCACGGGGCACTGAAGCTTTCTTT. Its protein is CAISRNKPGQGARGTEAFF.

The V call is TRBV3-1, the J call TRBJ2-5, with D perhaps given as TRBD1 or TRBD2 (6 bases each). V dropped 1 base and J dropped 0 bases, with 12 bases sitting between them. The CDR3 extends over 16 amino acids. Germline loops: CDR1 LGHDT, CDR2 YNNKEL (reference sequence). In nucleotides, the CDR3 is TGTGCCAGCAGCCAAGGACTAGGGGGTGACCAAGAGACCCAGTACTTC. Amino acid sequence: CASSQGLGGDQETQYF.

The rearrangement joins TRBV29-1 to TRBJ2-7, with D hard to call. The CDR3 is made up of 11 amino acids. CDR1 is SQVTM, CDR2 ANQGSEA, per germline. V gave up 7 bases and J gave up 10 bases, with 17 bases separating them. This CDR3 is CSGHRGVGQYF. The CDR3 DNA sequence: TGCAGCGGTCATCGAGGCGTGGGACAGTACTTC.

The V and J genes are TRBV7-9 and TRBJ2-5, with 9 nucleotides matching TRBD1. V was clipped by 5 bases and J by 4 bases; unmatched bases: 17. CDR1 and CDR2 (germline): SEHNR, FQNEAQ (reference sequence). The CDR3 has 18 residues. CDR3 bases: TGTGCCAGCAGCCAAGATAAAGAGGGACAGGGAGCACGAGAGACCCAGTACTTC. Protein: CASSQDKEGQGARETQYF.

This clonotype was seen a single time. The chain is built from TRBV10-3 and TRBJ1-2; D uncertain. Per germline, CDR1 ENHRY and CDR2 SYGVKD. This CDR3 is built from 12 residues. The V end lost 7 bases, the J end lost 8 bases, and 14 bases lay between the germline ends. The CDR3 DNA sequence: TGTGCCATCAATGGCCCTATGGGCGGCTACACCTTC. It translates to CAINGPMGGYTF.

This chain joins TRBV7-9 and TRBJ2-5; 8 bases are shared with TRBD1. Germline CDR1 reads SEHNR; CDR2 reads FQNEAQ (reference sequence). CDR3 length: 15 residues. Germline trimming cut 5 bases from V and 7 bases from J; bases unmatched to any gene: 12. The CDR3 loop reads CASSPLGTGRGTQYF. The CDR3 region has the DNA TGTGCCAGCAGCCCACTGGGGACAGGACGAGGGACCCAGTACTTC.

In nucleotides, the CDR3 is TGTGCCAGCAGACTGACCCAGAGACAAGAGACCCAGTACTTC. It yields the protein CASRLTQRQETQYF. V is TRBV3-1 and J is TRBJ2-5; D uncertain. The CDR3 runs 14 residues. V lost 6 bases and J 2 bases, leaving 13 bases between the germline ends. CDR1 is LGHDT and CDR2 is YNNKEL in the germline V gene (reference sequence).

This clonotype occurred a few times. The J gene is TRBJ1-1, the V gene TRBV2; D gene uncertain. There are 15 residues in the CDR3. V shed 5 bases and J shed 3 bases, with 16 bases lying between them. In germline, CDR1 is SNHLY, CDR2 FYNNEI. CDR3 coding DNA: TGTGCCAGCAGTCCCGGCGGCAGGCCGGACACTGAAGCTTTCTTT. Amino acid sequence: CASSPGGRPDTEAFF.

This clonotype has more than one count but fewer than ten. The chain has TRBV30 and TRBJ2-6; D uncertain. Trimming cost V 2 bases and J 3 bases, with 5 bases left between them. The germline V gene has CDR1 GTSNPN and CDR2 SVGIG (reference sequence). This CDR3 contains 13 residues. CDR3 region: CAWSRLGANVLTF. The CDR3 nucleotides read TGTGCCTGGAGTCGCCTTGGGGCCAACGTCCTGACTTTC. Variable domain in full (rest from reference TRBV30 and TRBJ2-6): SQTIHQWPATLVQPVGSPLSLECTVEGTSNPNLYWYRQAAGRGLQLLFYSVGIGQISSEVPQNLSASRPQDRQFILSSKKLLLSDSGFYLCAWSRLGANVLTFGAGSRLTVL.

The genes are TRBV19 and TRBJ1-6, with D possibly being TRBD1 (5 bases). The ends were cut back, 7 bases at V and 0 bases at J, with 13 bases in the middle. This CDR3 comprises 16 residues. Germline CDR1 LNHDA, CDR2 SQIVND (reference sequence). The CDR3 DNA is TGTGCCAGTAACAACAGGAAAAGCTCCTATAATTCACCCCTCCACTTT. This sequence encodes CASNNRKSSYNSPLHF.

This clonotype was picked up many times. V usage is TRBV7-9 and J usage is TRBJ2-7; TRBD1 matches at 12 bases. Germline loops: CDR1 SEHNR, CDR2 FQNEAQ (reference sequence). This CDR3 is 15 amino acids long. J lost 6 bases, V lost 3 bases, and 6 bases had no gene match. CDR3 DNA: TGTGCCAGCAGCTTCCAGGGACAGGGGGCTTCCGAGCAGTACTTC. Protein: CASSFQGQGASEQYF.

The rearrangement uses TRBV7-3 and TRBJ2-7; TRBD1 agrees at 11 bases. This CDR3 comprises 16 residues. Germline lookup yields CDR1 SGHTA and CDR2 FQGTGA. J gave up 5 bases and V 4 bases, and 10 bases lay outside the gene matches. This CDR3 is CASSSSRDRGSHEQYF. DNA of the CDR3: TGTGCCAGCAGCTCGTCCCGGGACAGGGGGAGCCACGAGCAGTACTTC.

The chain recombines TRBV2 with TRBJ1-5, with 13 bases identical to TRBD2. Gene TRBJ2-3 matches the end of the DNA better, so the J call may be wrong. Germline V gene data show CDR1 as SNHLY and CDR2 as FYNNEI. The CDR3 is 13 residues long. CDR3 DNA sequence: TGTGCCAGCGGACTAGCGGGAGCAGATACGCAGTATTTT. Its protein product is CASGLAGADTQYF.

The chain links TRBV29-1 to TRBJ2-3; 8 bases fit TRBD2. From germline, CDR1 is SQVTM and CDR2 ANQGSEA. V shed 4 bases and J 4 bases; nucleotides not matched to a gene: 4. The CDR3 extends over 13 amino acids. As DNA, the CDR3 is TGCAGCGTTGTGACTAGCGCCGCAGATACGCAGTATTTT. Its translation: CSVVTSAADTQYF.

This clonotype came up a few times. This chain uses TRBV7-9 with TRBJ2-7; 10 bases align to TRBD1. Germline CDR1 is SEHNR and CDR2 is FQNEAQ (reference sequence). The junction had 2 bases not matched to a gene; V was cut back by 0 bases and J by 0 bases. The CDR3 consists of 16 residues. The CDR3 reads CASSLAGTGVSYEQYF. CDR3 sequence (DNA): TGTGCCAGCAGCTTAGCCGGGACAGGGGTCTCCTACGAGCAGTACTTC. The entire variable domain, with the rest obtained from reference TRBV7-9 and TRBJ2-7, is as follows: DTGVSQNPRHKITKRGQNVTFRCDPISEHNRLYWYRQTLGQGPEFLTYFQNEAQLEKSRLLSDRFSAERPKGSFSTLEIQRTEQGDSAMYLCASSLAGTGVSYEQYFGPGTRLTVT.

This clonotype has more than one count but fewer than ten. The chain combines TRBV24-1 with TRBJ1-5; the D gene is possibly TRBD1 (5 bases). The CDR3 sequence is 14 residues long. The ends were cut back, 11 bases at V and 6 bases at J, with 19 bases in the middle. Germline CDR1 and CDR2: KGHDR and SFDVKD. CDR3: CASSLAGRFQPQHF. The CDR3 nucleotides are TGTGCCAGCAGCCTGGCGGGACGGTTTCAGCCCCAGCATTTT.

The chain recombines TRBV10-3 with TRBJ2-2, with 8 positions matching TRBD1. This CDR3 contains 15 residues. With 4 bases clipped from V and 10 bases from J, the junction kept 11 bases outside the gene matches. Germline V gives CDR1 ENHRY, CDR2 SYGVKD. The CDR3 sequence: CAISAGKQGGLELFF. The CDR3 DNA reads TGTGCCATCAGTGCGGGGAAACAGGGGGGCCTGGAGCTGTTTTTT.

The chain combines TRBV10-3 with TRBJ1-4; TRBD1 aligns across 9 bases. Trimming took 10 bases from V and 2 from J; bases not matched to a gene: 14. Germline V CDR1 and CDR2: ENHRY, SYGVKD. This CDR3 has 17 amino acids. The CDR3 DNA follows: TGTGCCACCGGGGCGGGACAGGGACAGGAGACTAATGAAAAACTGTTTTTT. This gives the protein CATGAGQGQETNEKLFF.

This clonotype was detected only a few times. The J gene is TRBJ2-2, the V gene TRBV19; 12 bases map to TRBD2. This CDR3 is 17 amino acids long. V lost 6 bases and J lost 2; bases outside the gene matches: 7. Germline V lookup: CDR1 LNHDA, CDR2 SQIVND (reference sequence). The chain's CDR3 is CASRNLAGGINTGELFF. Written as DNA, the CDR3 is TGTGCCAGTAGGAATCTAGCGGGGGGGATAAACACCGGGGAGCTGTTTTTT.

The V gene is TRBV4-3, the J gene TRBJ1-4; 9 bases match TRBD1. The germline gives CDR1 LGHNA, CDR2 YSLEER. This CDR3 is built from 15 residues. The V and J ends lost 2 bases and 7 bases, in that order; junction bases with no gene match: 5. In DNA, the CDR3 is TGCGCCAGCAGCCAAAACGGACAGGGGAGTGAAAAACTGTTTTTT. Protein product: CASSQNGQGSEKLFF.

The genes are TRBV29-1 and TRBJ2-5, with 8 bases lining up with TRBD2. CDR1 and CDR2 (germline): SQVTM, ANQGSEA. This CDR3 spans 14 amino acids. The trim removed 8 bases at V and 2 bases at J, leaving 10 bases unmatched. This chain's CDR3 is CSPEPSGPQETQYF. The CDR3 DNA reads as TGCAGCCCAGAACCTAGCGGGCCACAAGAGACCCAGTACTTC.

This clonotype was seen many times. The CDR3 bases are TGTGCCATCGGGACGGACAATCAGCCCCAGCATTTT. Protein product: CAIGTDNQPQHF. This chain uses TRBV10-3 with TRBJ1-5; D is perhaps TRBD1 (5 bases). V lost 8 bases, J lost 3 bases, and 8 bases lay in between. CDR1 is ENHRY, CDR2 SYGVKD, per germline. This CDR3 has 12 amino acids.